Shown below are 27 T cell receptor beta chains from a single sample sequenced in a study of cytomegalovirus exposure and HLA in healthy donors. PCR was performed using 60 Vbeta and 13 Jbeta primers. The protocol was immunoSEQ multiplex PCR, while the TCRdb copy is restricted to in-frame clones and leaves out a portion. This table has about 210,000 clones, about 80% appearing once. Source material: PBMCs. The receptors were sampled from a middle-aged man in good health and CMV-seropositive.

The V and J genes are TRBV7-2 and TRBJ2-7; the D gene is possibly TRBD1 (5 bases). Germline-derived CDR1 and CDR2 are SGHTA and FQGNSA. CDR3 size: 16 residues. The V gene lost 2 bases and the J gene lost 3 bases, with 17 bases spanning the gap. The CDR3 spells CASSLREGALVYEQYF. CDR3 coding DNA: TGTGCCAGCAGCTTACGTGAAGGGGCTCTCGTCTACGAGCAGTACTTC.

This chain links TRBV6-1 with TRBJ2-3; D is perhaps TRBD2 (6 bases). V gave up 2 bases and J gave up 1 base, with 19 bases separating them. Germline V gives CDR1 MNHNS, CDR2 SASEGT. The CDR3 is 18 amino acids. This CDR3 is CASSEQGTRLGGTDTQYF. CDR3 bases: TGTGCCAGCAGTGAACAGGGCACTCGACTAGGTGGCACAGATACGCAGTATTTT.

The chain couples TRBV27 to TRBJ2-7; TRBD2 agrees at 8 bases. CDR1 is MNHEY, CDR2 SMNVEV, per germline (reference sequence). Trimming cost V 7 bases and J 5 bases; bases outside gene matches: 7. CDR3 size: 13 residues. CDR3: CASKYTGGDEQYF. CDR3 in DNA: TGTGCCAGCAAATACACGGGGGGGGACGAGCAGTACTTC.

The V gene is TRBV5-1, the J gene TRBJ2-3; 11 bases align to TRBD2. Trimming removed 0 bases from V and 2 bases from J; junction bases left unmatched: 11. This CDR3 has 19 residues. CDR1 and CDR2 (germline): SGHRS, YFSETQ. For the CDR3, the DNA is TGCGCCAGCAGCTTGGGGAGGCTAGCGGGGGGTATCTTCACAGATACGCAGTATTTT. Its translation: CASSLGRLAGGIFTDTQYF.

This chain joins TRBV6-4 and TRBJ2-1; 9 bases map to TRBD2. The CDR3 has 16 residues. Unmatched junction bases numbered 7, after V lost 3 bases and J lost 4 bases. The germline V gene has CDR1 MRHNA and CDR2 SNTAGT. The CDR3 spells CASSEHLAGNYNEQFF. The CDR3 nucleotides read TGTGCCAGCAGTGAGCATCTAGCGGGGAATTACAATGAGCAGTTCTTC.

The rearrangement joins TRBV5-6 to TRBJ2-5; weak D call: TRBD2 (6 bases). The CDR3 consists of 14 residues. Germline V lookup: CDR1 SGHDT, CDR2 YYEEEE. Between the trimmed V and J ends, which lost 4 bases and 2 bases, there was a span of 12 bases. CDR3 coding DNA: TGTGCCAGCAGCACCGCTAGCGTTCAAGAGACCCAGTACTTC. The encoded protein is CASSTASVQETQYF.

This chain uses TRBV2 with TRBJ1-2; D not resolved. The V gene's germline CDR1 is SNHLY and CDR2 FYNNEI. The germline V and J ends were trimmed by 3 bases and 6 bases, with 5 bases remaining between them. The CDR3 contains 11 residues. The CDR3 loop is CASSEGDGYTF. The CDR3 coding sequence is TGTGCCAGCAGTGAGGGAGATGGCTACACCTTC.

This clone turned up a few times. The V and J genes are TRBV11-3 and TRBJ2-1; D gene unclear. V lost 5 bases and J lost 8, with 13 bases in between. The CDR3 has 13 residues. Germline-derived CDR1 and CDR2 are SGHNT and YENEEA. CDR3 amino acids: CASSPSDWDEQFF. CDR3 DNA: TGTGCCAGCAGCCCATCCGACTGGGATGAGCAGTTCTTC.

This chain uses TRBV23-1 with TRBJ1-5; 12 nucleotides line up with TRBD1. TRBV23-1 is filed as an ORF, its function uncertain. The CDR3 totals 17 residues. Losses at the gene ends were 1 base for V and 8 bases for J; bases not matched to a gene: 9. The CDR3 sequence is CASSQCLGQGAREPQHF. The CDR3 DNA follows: TGCGCCAGCAGTCAATGTTTGGGACAGGGGGCTCGGGAGCCCCAGCATTTT.

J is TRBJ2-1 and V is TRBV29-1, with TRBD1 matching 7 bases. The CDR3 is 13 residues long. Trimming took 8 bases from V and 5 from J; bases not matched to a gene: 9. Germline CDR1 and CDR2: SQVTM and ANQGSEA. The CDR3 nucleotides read TGCAGCTACAGGGGTTTTACGAACAATGAGCAGTTCTTC. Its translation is CSYRGFTNNEQFF.

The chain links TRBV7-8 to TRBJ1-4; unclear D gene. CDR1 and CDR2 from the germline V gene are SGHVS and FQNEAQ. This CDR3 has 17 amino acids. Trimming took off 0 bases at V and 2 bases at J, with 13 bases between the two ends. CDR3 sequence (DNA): TGTGCCAGCAGCTTAGCGGTCGCGCCGGTCACTAATGAAAAACTGTTTTTT. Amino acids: CASSLAVAPVTNEKLFF.

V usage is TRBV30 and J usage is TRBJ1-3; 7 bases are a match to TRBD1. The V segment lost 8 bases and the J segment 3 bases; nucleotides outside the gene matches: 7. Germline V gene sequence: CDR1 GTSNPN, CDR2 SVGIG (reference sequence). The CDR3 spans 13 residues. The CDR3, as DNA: TGTGCCACAGCGACAGGGAGTGGAAACACCATATATTTT. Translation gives CATATGSGNTIYF.

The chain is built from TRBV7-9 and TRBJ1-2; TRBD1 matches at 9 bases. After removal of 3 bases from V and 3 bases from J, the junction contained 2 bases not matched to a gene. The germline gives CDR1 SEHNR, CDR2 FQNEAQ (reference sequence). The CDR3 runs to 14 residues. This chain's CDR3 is CASSFGTGYYGYTF. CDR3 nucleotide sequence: TGTGCCAGCAGCTTCGGGACAGGGTACTATGGCTACACCTTC. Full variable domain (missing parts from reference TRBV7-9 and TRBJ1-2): DTGVSQNPRHKITKRGQNVTFRCDPISEHNRLYWYRQTLGQGPEFLTYFQNEAQLEKSRLLSDRFSAERPKGSFSTLEIQRTEQGDSAMYLCASSFGTGYYGYTFGSGTRLTVV.

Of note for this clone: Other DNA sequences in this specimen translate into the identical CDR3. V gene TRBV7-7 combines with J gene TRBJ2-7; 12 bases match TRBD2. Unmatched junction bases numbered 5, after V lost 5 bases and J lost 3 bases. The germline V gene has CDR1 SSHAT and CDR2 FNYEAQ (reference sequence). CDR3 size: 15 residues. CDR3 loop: CASSPGLAGVYEQYF. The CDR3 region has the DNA TGTGCCAGCAGCCCGGGACTAGCGGGCGTCTACGAGCAGTACTTC. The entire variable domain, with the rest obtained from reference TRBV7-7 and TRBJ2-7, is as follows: GAGVSQSPRYKVTKRGQDVTLRCDPISSHATLYWYQQALGQGPEFLTYFNYEAQPDKSGLPSDRFSAERPEGSISTLTIQRTEQRDSAMYRCASSPGLAGVYEQYFGPGTRLTVT.

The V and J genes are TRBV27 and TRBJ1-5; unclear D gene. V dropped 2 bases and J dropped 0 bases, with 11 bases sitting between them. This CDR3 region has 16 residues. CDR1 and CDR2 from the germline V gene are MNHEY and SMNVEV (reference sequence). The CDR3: CASSLGPAHSNQPQHF. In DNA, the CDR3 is TGTGCCAGCAGTTTAGGGCCAGCCCATAGCAATCAGCCCCAGCATTTT.

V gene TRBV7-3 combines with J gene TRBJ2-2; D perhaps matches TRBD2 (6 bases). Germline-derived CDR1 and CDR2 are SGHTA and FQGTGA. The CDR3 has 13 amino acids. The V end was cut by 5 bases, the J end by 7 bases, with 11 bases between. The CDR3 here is CASSPMGGGELFF. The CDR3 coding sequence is TGTGCCAGCAGCCCAATGGGGGGCGGGGAGCTGTTTTTT.

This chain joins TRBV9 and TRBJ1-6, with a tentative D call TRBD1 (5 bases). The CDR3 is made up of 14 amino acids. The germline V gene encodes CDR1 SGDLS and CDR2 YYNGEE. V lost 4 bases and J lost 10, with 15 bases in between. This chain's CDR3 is CASSRGGRGSPLHF. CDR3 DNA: TGTGCCAGCAGCCGGGGCGGGAGAGGGTCACCCCTCCACTTT.

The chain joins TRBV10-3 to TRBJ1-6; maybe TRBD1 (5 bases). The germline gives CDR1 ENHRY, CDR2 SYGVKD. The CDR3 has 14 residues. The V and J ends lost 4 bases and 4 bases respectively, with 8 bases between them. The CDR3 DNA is TGTGCCATCAGTGGGGGCCGGTATAATTCACCCCTCCACTTT. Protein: CAISGGRYNSPLHF.

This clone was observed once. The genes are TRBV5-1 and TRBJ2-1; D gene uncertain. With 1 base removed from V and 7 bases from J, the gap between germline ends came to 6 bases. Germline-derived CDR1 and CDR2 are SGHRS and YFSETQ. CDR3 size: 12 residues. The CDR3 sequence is CASSLNQNEQFF. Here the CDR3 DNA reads TGCGCCAGCAGCTTGAACCAGAATGAGCAGTTCTTC.

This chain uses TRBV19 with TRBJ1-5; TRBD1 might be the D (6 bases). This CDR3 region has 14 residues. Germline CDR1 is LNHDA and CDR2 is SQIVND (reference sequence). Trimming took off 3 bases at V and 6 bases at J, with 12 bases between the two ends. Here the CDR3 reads CASSISTGLQPQHF. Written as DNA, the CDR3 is TGTGCCAGTAGTATTAGTACAGGGCTTCAGCCCCAGCATTTT.

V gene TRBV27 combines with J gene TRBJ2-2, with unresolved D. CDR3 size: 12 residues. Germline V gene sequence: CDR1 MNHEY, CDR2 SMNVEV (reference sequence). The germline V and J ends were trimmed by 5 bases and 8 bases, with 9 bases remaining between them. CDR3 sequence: CASSIPLGELFF. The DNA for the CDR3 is TGTGCCAGCAGTATCCCTTTGGGGGAGCTGTTTTTT.

CDR3 DNA sequence: TGTGCCAGTAGTATAGGGACAGGGGATGTCTATGGCTACACCTTC. Translated: CASSIGTGDVYGYTF. The gene calls are TRBV19 and TRBJ1-2, with 9 bases identical to TRBD1. V dropped 1 base and J dropped 4; count of bases not matched to a gene: 4. Germline CDR1 reads LNHDA; CDR2 reads SQIVND (reference sequence). CDR3 size: 15 residues.

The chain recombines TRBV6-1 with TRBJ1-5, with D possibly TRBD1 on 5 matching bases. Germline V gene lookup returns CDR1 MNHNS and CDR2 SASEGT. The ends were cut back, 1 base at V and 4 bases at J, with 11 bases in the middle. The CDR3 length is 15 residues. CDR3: CASSEDPGPNQPQHF. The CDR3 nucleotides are TGTGCCAGCAGTGAAGATCCAGGGCCGAATCAGCCCCAGCATTTT.

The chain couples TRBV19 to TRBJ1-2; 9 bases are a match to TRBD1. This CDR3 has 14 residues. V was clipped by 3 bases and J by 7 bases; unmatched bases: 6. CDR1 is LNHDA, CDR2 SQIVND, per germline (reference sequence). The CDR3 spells CASSIRDRDCGYTF. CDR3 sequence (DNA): TGTGCCAGTAGTATTAGGGACAGGGACTGTGGCTACACCTTC.

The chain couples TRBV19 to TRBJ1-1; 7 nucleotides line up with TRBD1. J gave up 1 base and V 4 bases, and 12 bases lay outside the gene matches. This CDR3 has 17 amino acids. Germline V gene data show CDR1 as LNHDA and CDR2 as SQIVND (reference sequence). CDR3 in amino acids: CASSTGRGRLENTEAFF. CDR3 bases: TGTGCCAGTAGTACCGGGAGGGGGCGTTTAGAGAACACTGAAGCTTTCTTT.

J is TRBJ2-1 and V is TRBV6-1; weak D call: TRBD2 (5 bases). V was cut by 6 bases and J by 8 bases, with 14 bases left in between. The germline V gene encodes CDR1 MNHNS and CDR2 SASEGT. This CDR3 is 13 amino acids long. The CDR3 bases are TGTGCCAGCAGCCCTAAGGTAGCGTATGAGCAGTTCTTC. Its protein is CASSPKVAYEQFF.

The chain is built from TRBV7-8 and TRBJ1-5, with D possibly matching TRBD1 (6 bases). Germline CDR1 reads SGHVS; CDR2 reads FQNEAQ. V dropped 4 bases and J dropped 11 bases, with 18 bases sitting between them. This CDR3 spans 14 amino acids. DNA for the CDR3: TGTGCCAGCAGCTCCCAGGACAGACCTTGGTCCCAGCATTTT. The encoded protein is CASSSQDRPWSQHF.